The 11 T cell receptor beta chains below come from one sample, sequenced in a study of patients and donors after allogeneic stem cell transplantation. Using its own MiXCR run on the RT-PCR reads, TCRdb lists one record per CDR3 protein. The sample has about 25,000 distinct CDR3 sequences; 35% to 45% are singletons. Sample: blood, either unsorted or a sorted T cell fraction (not recorded which). The receptor set was obtained from a human donor who was either an allogeneic HSCT recipient or a stem cell or donor lymphocyte infusion donor (not recorded which). It is not recorded whose cells these are; they may come from a transplant donor.

The rearrangement joins TRBV5-1 to TRBJ2-3; TRBD1 matches at 7 bases. The germline V gene has CDR1 SGHRS and CDR2 YFSETQ. This CDR3 has 17 residues. V dropped 4 bases and J dropped 4; count of bases not matched to a gene: 15. The chain's CDR3 is CASSPGQVRRGADTQYF. CDR3 DNA: TGCGCCAGCAGCCCAGGACAGGTCCGGCGAGGTGCAGATACGCAGTATTTT.

The CDR3 nucleotides are TGTGCCAGCAGTTTTCGTCCCCAAGGTTCTGGGGCCAACGTCCTGACTTTC. Its protein is CASSFRPQGSGANVLTF. The genes are TRBV12-3 or TRBV12-4 and TRBJ2-6; the D is unclear. The CDR3 is 17 amino acids. V lost 3 bases and J 1 base, leaving 13 bases between the germline ends.

This clonotype was detected once. This chain connects TRBV5-1 to TRBJ2-1; possibly TRBD2 for D (6 bases). Germline values: CDR1 SGHRS, CDR2 YFSETQ. Trimming left V 4 bases short and J 4 bases short, with 18 bases between. There are 16 residues in the CDR3. The CDR3 here is CASSTRRWEAYNEQFF. The CDR3 nucleotides read TGCGCCAGCAGCACGCGGCGCTGGGAGGCATACAATGAGCAGTTCTTC.

The rearrangement uses TRBV12-3 or TRBV12-4 and TRBJ2-7; 8 nucleotides match TRBD1. V shed 1 base and J 5 bases; nucleotides not matched to a gene: 7. The CDR3 runs to 15 residues. CDR3 DNA sequence: TGTGCCAGCAGTTTAGTAGGCAGGGGGCTGAACGAGCAGTACTTC. It yields the protein CASSLVGRGLNEQYF.

This rearrangement joins TRBV28 to TRBJ1-6; 8 nucleotides line up with TRBD1. The germline V gene has CDR1 MDHEN and CDR2 SYDVKM. V dropped 0 bases and J dropped 0; count of bases not matched to a gene: 4. The CDR3 has 18 residues. Here the CDR3 reads CASSLWHRGSSYNSPLHF. In DNA, the CDR3 is TGTGCCAGCAGTTTATGGCACAGGGGGAGCTCCTATAATTCACCCCTCCACTTT. Full variable domain (missing parts from reference TRBV28 and TRBJ1-6): DVKVTQSSRYLVKRTGEKVFLECVQDMDHENMFWYRQDPGLGLRLIYFSYDVKMKEKGDIPEGYSVSREKKERFSLILESASTNQTSMYLCASSLWHRGSSYNSPLHFGNGTRLTVT.

The chain uses TRBV5-1 and TRBJ1-2; no clear D. Deletions cut 4 bases from V and 2 bases from J, with 12 bases between. The CDR3 is made up of 14 amino acids. Germline assignment: CDR1 SGHRS and CDR2 YFSETQ. DNA for the CDR3: TGCGCCAGCAGCCCGAAGACGAAGAACTATGGCTACACCTTC. Amino acids: CASSPKTKNYGYTF.

This clonotype was counted once. V and J are TRBV18 and TRBJ2-2; D not resolved. Trimming stripped 3 bases from V and 4 bases from J, with 9 bases between. The CDR3 sequence is 14 residues long. The germline gives CDR1 KGHSH, CDR2 LQKENI. CDR3: CASSPHTSTGELFF. In nucleotides, the CDR3 is TGTGCCAGCTCACCTCACACCAGCACCGGGGAGCTGTTTTTT.

This clonotype was picked up a small number of times. The chain is built from TRBV6-5 and TRBJ1-3; D is unresolved. The V end was cut by 7 bases, the J end by 4 bases, with 17 bases between. This CDR3 is 15 amino acids long. Germline V gene sequence: CDR1 MNHEY, CDR2 SVGAGI. CDR3 nucleotides: TGTGCCAGCAAGCCTTACAGCGGGAGAGGAAACACCATATATTTT. This codes for CASKPYSGRGNTIYF.

The CDR3, as DNA: TGTGCCAGCAGCCCCCCGTCCCGGGCGCACTATGGCTACACCTTC. Its protein is CASSPPSRAHYGYTF. V gene TRBV7-6 combines with J gene TRBJ1-2, with unresolved D. Trimming removed 5 bases at V and 3 bases at J, with 16 bases between. The CDR3 sequence is 15 residues long. The germline CDR1 and CDR2 sequences are SGHVS and FNYEAQ.

This clonotype was picked up one time. The rearrangement joins TRBV6-5 to TRBJ2-5; D is undetermined. V lost 8 bases, J lost 5 bases, and 9 bases lay in between. CDR3 length: 11 amino acids. CDR1 is MNHEY and CDR2 is SVGAGI in the germline V gene. The CDR3 DNA sequence: TGTGCCAGCGGTACCGGGGAGACCCAGTACTTC. It yields the protein CASGTGETQYF.

This chain joins TRBV2 and TRBJ2-7; no firm D call. CDR3 length: 12 amino acids. Trimming took off 3 bases at V and 2 bases at J, with 5 bases between the two ends. Germline loops: CDR1 SNHLY, CDR2 FYNNEI. The CDR3 loop reads CASSDVPYEQYF. CDR3 nucleotides: TGTGCCAGCAGTGACGTACCCTACGAGCAGTACTTC.